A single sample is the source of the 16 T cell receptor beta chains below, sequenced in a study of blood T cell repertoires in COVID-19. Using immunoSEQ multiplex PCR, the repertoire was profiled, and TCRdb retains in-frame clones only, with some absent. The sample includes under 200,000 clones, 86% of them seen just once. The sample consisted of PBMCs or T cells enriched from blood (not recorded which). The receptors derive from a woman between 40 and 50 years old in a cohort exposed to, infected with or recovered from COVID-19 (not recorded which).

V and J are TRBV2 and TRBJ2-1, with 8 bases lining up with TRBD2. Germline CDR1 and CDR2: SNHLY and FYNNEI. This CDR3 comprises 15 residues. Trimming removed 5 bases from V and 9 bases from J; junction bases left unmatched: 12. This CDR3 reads CASSTGTREGGEQFF. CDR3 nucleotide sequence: TGTGCCAGCAGTACCGGGACTAGGGAAGGAGGTGAGCAGTTCTTC.

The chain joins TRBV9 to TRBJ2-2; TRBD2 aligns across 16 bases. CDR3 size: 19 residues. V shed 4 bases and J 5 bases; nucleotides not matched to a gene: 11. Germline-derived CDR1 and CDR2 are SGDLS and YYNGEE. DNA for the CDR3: TGTGCCAGCAGCTCCCCCGGGACTAGCGGGAGGGCCGTAACCGGGGAGCTGTTTTTT. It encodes CASSSPGTSGRAVTGELFF.

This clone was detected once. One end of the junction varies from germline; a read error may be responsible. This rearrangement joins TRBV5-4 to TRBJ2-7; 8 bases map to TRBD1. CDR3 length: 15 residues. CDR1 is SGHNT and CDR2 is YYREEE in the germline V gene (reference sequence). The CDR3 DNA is TGTGCCAGCAGCTTGGGAGGACAGGGACCCCCCGAGGAGGACTTC. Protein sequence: CASSLGGQGPPEEDF.

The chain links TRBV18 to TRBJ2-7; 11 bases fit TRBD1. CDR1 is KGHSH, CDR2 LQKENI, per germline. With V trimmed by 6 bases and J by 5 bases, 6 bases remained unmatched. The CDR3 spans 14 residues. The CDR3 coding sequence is TGTGCCAGCTCGGTAGGACAGGGGGCGAACGAGCAGTACTTC. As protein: CASSVGQGANEQYF.

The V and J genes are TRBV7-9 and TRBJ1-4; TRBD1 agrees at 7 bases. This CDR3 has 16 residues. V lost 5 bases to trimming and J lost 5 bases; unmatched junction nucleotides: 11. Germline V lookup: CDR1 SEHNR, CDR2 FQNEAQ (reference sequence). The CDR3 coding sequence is TGTGCCAGCAGCCCCACCAACAGGGGCGAAAATGAAAAACTGTTTTTT. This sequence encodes CASSPTNRGENEKLFF.

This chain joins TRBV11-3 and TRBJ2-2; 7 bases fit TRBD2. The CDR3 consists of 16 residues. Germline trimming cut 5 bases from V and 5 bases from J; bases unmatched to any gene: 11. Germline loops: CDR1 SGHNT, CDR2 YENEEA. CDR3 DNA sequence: TGTGCCAGCAGCCCCCAAGTCGGGGGGAGAACCGGGGAGCTGTTTTTT. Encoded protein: CASSPQVGGRTGELFF.

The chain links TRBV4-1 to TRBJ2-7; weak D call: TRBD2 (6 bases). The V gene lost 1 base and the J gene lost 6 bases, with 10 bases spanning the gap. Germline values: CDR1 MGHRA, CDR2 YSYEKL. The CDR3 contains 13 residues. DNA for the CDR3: TGCGCCAGCAGCCAAGTAGGAGGGATCGAGCAGTACTTC. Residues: CASSQVGGIEQYF.

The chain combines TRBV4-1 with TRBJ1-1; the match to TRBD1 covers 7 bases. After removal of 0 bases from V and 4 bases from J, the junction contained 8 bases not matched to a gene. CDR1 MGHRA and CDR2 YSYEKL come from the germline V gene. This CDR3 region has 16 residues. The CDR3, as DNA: TGCGCCAGCAGCCAAGAGCTAGGAGGGGGCAGCACTGAAGCTTTCTTT. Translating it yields CASSQELGGGSTEAFF.

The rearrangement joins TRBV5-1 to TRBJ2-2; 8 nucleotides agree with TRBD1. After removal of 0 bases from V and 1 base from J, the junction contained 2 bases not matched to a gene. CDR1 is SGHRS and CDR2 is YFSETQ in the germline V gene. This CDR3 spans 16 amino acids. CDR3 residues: CASSLAGTGNTGELFF. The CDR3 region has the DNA TGCGCCAGCAGCTTGGCCGGGACAGGGAACACCGGGGAGCTGTTTTTT.

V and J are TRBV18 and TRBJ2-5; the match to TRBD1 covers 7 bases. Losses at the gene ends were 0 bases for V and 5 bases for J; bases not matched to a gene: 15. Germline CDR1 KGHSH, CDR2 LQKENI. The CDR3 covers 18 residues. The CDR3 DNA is TGTGCCAGCTCACCACCGAACAGGGGAATACTAGGGTTGGAGACCCAGTACTTC. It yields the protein CASSPPNRGILGLETQYF.

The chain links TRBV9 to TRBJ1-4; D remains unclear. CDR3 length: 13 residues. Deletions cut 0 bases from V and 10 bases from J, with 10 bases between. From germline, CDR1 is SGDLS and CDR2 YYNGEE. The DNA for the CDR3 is TGTGCCAGCAGCGTAGGGGCGGAGGGAAAACTGTTTTTT. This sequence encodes CASSVGAEGKLFF.

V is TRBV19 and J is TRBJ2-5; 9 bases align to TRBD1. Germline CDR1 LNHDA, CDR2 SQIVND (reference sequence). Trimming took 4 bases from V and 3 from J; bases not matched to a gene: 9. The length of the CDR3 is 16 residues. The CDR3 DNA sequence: TGTGCCAGTAGTACCCGAAGGGGACAGGGCGAAGAGACCCAGTACTTC. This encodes CASSTRRGQGEETQYF.

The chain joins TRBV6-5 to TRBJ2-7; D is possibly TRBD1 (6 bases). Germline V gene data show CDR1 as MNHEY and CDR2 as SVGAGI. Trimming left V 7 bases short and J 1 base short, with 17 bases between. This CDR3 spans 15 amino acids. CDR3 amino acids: CASNLRQGSSYEQYF. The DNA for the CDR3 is TGTGCCAGCAACCTTCGTCAGGGGAGTTCCTACGAGCAGTACTTC.

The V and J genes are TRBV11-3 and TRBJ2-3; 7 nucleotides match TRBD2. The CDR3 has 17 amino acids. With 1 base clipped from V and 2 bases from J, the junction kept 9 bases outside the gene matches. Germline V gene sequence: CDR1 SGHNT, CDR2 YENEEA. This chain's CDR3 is CASSLVGGEGVTDTQYF. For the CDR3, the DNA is TGTGCCAGCAGCTTAGTGGGCGGGGAGGGTGTCACAGATACGCAGTATTTT.

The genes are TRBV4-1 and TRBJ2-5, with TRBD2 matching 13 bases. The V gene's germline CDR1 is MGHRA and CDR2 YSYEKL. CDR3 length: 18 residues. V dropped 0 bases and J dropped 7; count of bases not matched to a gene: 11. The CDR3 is CASSQDPQLAGGQVTQYF. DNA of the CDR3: TGCGCCAGCAGCCAAGACCCCCAACTAGCGGGGGGGCAGGTGACCCAGTACTTC.

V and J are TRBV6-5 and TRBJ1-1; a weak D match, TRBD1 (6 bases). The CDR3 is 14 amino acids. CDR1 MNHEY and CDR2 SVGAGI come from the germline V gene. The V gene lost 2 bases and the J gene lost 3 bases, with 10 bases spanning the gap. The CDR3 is CASSYGGTYTEAFF. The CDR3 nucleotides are TGTGCCAGCAGTTACGGGGGCACCTACACTGAAGCTTTCTTT.